Below are 11 T cell receptor beta chains sequenced from a single sample in a study of regulatory T cells in long-lasting Graves disease. Regarding time point: newly diagnosed GD, antithyroid drugs for less than 3 months. Following extraction of RNA from PBMCs, that RNA was used to make the TCR library. The TCR beta library used iRepertoire HTBI primers with Arm-PCR amplification of CDR3. TCRdb recomputed calls from the multiplex PCR reads with MiXCR, one row per CDR3 protein. The sample consists of some 560,000 distinct CDR3 sequences, around 15% of them appearing once. The same data also contributed to another study, on T cells in Graves' hyperthyroidism and ophthalmopathy.

Sequences were derived from peripheral blood mononuclear cells (PBMCs), sampled at new diagnosis, from a patient treated with antithyroid drugs. These receptors came from a woman aged 40-65 years with Graves disease.

This clonotype was counted once. This chain links TRBV7-9 with TRBJ2-1, with TRBD1 as a possible D gene (6 bases). The germline V gene encodes CDR1 SEHNR and CDR2 FQNEAQ (reference sequence). The V end lost 10 bases, the J end lost 5 bases, and 15 bases lay between the germline ends. The CDR3 is 13 residues long. CDR3 coding DNA: TGTGCCATCGACTGGGACAACCACAATGAGCAGTTCTTC. Residues: CAIDWDNHNEQFF. The whole variable domain, remainder taken from reference TRBV7-9 and TRBJ2-1, is DTGVSQNPRHKITKRGQNVTFRCDPISEHNRLYWYRQTLGQGPEFLTYFQNEAQLEKSRLLSDRFSAERPKGSFSTLEIQRTEQGDSAMYLCAIDWDNHNEQFFGPGTRLTVL.

This clonotype was seen a handful of times. The genes are TRBV5-1 and TRBJ2-2, with D hard to call. Germline V gives CDR1 SGHRS, CDR2 YFSETQ. CDR3 length: 14 amino acids. V lost 0 bases and J lost 4, with 7 bases in between. The CDR3 DNA reads as TGCGCCAGCAGCTTGGAACAGAGCACCGGGGAGCTGTTTTTT. Translated, it gives CASSLEQSTGELFF.

This clonotype was picked up many times. The chain uses TRBV10-3 and TRBJ1-2, with D perhaps matching TRBD1 (5 bases). Germline CDR1 is ENHRY and CDR2 is SYGVKD. The CDR3 is 16 residues long. V was shortened by 0 bases and J by 2 bases, with 13 bases between the two germline ends. The CDR3: CAISESGARANYGYTF. The CDR3 DNA sequence: TGTGCCATCAGTGAGTCCGGGGCCAGGGCCAACTATGGCTACACCTTC.

The chain uses TRBV5-1 and TRBJ1-2; D remains unclear. Germline values: CDR1 SGHRS, CDR2 YFSETQ. Trimming removed 4 bases at V and 1 base at J, with 14 bases between. The CDR3 spans 15 residues. The CDR3 DNA reads as TGCGCCAGCAGCGAGAGGCCAGACCTTAACTATGGCTACACCTTC. Its protein is CASSERPDLNYGYTF.

V is TRBV6-2 or TRBV6-3 and J is TRBJ1-6; D unresolved. Germline CDR1 MNHEY, CDR2 SVGEGT. V shed 5 bases and J shed 12 bases, with 14 bases lying between them. The CDR3 sequence is 13 residues long. CDR3 sequence (DNA): TGTGCCAGCAGTCTAGGCAGCCCGGGACCCCTCCACTTT. It specifies CASSLGSPGPLHF.

This clonotype came up a few times. The V call is TRBV25-1, the J call TRBJ1-6; D remains unclear. V was clipped by 1 base and J by 0 bases, with 7 bases between them. The V gene's germline CDR1 is MGHDK and CDR2 SYGVNS. CDR3 length: 16 amino acids. Here the CDR3 reads CASSESESSYNSPLHF. For the CDR3, the DNA is TGTGCCAGCAGTGAATCGGAGAGCTCCTATAATTCACCCCTCCACTTT.

In its sample, this clonotype was seen many times. J is TRBJ2-3 and V is TRBV11-2; 7 positions match TRBD2. V lost 2 bases to trimming and J lost 2 bases; unmatched junction nucleotides: 4. Germline values: CDR1 SGHAT, CDR2 FQNNGV. The CDR3 totals 15 residues. The CDR3 sequence is CASSLTGGVTDTQYF. CDR3 coding DNA: TGTGCCAGCAGCTTAACGGGGGGTGTCACAGATACGCAGTATTTT.

This clonotype was counted only a few times. This sequence joins TRBV12-3 or TRBV12-4 and TRBJ2-3; TRBD2 matches 10 bases. This CDR3 is built from 16 residues. With 1 base clipped from V and 2 bases from J, the junction kept 3 bases outside the gene matches. CDR3 bases: TGTGCCAGCAGTTTAGGTAGCGGGGGGTTCACAGATACGCAGTATTTT. This translates into CASSLGSGGFTDTQYF.

A few counts support this clonotype. The J gene is TRBJ2-4, the V gene TRBV4-1, with D tentatively TRBD2 (7 bases). CDR1 is MGHRA, CDR2 YSYEKL, per germline. The length of the CDR3 is 18 residues. Trimming cost V 0 bases and J 8 bases, with 23 bases left between them. CDR3 nucleotides: TGCGCCAGCAGCCAAGACCGCTTGCTGCAGTTGGGGGGGCACATTCAGTACTTC. It codes for CASSQDRLLQLGGHIQYF.

This clonotype was seen many times. This sequence joins TRBV7-9 and TRBJ2-3; D gene ambiguous. Trimming removed 1 base from V and 2 bases from J, with 7 bases in between. Looked up from germline, CDR1 is SEHNR and CDR2 is FQNEAQ (reference sequence). The CDR3 has 14 residues. CDR3 DNA sequence: TGTGCCAGCAGCTTAGATGTAACCACAGATACGCAGTATTTT. It translates to CASSLDVTTDTQYF.

V is TRBV13 and J is TRBJ1-5, with TRBD1 matching over 7 bases. The CDR3 is 13 residues long. V was pared by 2 bases and J by 8 bases, with 3 bases of the junction left unmatched. Per germline, CDR1 PRHDT and CDR2 FYEKMQ (reference sequence). CDR3 in amino acids: CASSLYRGEPQHF. DNA for the CDR3: TGTGCCAGCAGCTTATACAGGGGAGAGCCCCAGCATTTT.